This T cell receptor (beta chain) comes out of a study of cytomegalovirus exposure and HLA in healthy donors. In its sample, this clone was seen a few times. The antigen is unknown. V shed 10 bases and J shed 10 bases, with 11 bases lying between them. The CDR3 spans 11 residues. The germline V gene encodes CDR1 MNHEY and CDR2 SVGAGI. The PCR ran on 60 Vbeta and 13 Jbeta primers. Generated by immunoSEQ multiplex PCR, the TCRdb table keeps only in-frame clones and is missing some. The table records about 45,000 clones, 51% of them present only once. Study outcomes and limitations: In a later analysis, compared with equally common non-associated chains, HLA-associated beta chains were more expanded. Follow-up analysis later connected one missense variant in DCLRE1C with trimming of TCR beta V- and J-genes.

The rearrangement uses TRBV6-5 and TRBJ1-6; D unresolved. The source material was PBMCs. The TCR sequence derives from a man in his sixties in good health and CMV-seronegative. Here the CDR3 reads CATGNASPLHF. The CDR3 coding sequence is TGTGCCACGGGTAACGCCTCACCCCTCCACTTT.